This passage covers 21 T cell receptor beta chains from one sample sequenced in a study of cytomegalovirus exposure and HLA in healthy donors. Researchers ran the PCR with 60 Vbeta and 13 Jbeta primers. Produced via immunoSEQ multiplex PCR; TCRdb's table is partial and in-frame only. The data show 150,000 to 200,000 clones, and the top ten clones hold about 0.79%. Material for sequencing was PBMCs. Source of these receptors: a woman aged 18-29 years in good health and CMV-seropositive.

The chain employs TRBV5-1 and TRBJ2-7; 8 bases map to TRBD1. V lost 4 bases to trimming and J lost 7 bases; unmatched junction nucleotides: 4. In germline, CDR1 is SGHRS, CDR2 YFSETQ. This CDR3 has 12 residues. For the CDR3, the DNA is TGCGCCAGCAGCCAGGACAGGGTTGAGCAGTACTTC. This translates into CASSQDRVEQYF.

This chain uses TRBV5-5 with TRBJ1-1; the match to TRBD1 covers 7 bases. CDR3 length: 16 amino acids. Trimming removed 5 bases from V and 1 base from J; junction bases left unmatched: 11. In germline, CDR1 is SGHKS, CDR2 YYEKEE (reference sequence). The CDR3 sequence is CASSRKGGQTNTEAFF. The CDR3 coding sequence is TGTGCCAGCAGTCGGAAGGGGGGACAGACGAACACTGAAGCTTTCTTT.

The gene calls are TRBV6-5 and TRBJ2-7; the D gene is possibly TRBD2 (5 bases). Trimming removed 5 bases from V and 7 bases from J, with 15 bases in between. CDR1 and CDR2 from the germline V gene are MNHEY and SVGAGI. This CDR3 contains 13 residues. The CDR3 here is CASSRYGEGEQYF. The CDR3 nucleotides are TGTGCCAGCAGTCGTTACGGTGAGGGTGAGCAGTACTTC.

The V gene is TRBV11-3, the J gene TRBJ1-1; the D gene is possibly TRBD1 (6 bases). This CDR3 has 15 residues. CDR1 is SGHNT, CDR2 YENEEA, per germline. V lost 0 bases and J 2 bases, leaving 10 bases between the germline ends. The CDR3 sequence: CASSLEGALNTEAFF. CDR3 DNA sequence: TGTGCCAGCAGCTTAGAGGGGGCGCTTAACACTGAAGCTTTCTTT.

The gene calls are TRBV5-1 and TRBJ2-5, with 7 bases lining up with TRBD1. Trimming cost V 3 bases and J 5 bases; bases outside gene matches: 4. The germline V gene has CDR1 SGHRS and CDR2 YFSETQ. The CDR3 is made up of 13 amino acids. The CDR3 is CASSSTGEETQYF. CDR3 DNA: TGCGCCAGCAGCTCCACAGGGGAGGAGACCCAGTACTTC. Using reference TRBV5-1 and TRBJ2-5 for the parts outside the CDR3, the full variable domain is KAGVTQTPRYLIKTRGQQVTLSCSPISGHRSVSWYQQTPGQGLQFLFEYFSETQRNKGNFPGRFSGRQFSNSRSEMNVSTLELGDSALYLCASSSTGEETQYFGPGTRLLVL.

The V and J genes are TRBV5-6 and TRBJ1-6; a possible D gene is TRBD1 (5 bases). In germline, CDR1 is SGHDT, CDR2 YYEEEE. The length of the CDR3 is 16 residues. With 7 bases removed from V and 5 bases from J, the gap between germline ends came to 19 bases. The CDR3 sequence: CASRYYDRPHNSPLHF. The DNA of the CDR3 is TGTGCCAGCCGATACTACGACAGACCACATAATTCACCCCTCCACTTT.

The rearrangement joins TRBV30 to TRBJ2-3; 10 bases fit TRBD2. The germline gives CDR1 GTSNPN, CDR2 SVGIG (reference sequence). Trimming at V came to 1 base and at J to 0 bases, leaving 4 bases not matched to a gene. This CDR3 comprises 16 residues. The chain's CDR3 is CAWSGKLAGSTDTQYF. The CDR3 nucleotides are TGTGCCTGGAGTGGCAAACTAGCGGGGAGCACAGATACGCAGTATTTT.

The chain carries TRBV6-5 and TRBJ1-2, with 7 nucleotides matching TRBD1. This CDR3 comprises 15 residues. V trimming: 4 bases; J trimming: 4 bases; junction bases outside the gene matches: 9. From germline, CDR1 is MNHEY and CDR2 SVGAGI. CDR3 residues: CASSSPDRVAYGYTF. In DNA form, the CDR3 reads TGTGCCAGCAGTTCCCCCGACAGGGTGGCCTATGGCTACACCTTC.

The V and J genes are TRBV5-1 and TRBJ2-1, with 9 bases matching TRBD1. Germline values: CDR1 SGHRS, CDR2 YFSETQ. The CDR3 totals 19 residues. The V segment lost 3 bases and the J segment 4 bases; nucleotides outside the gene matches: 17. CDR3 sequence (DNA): TGCGCCAGCAGCTACCTGGGACAGGGCCCCGTTACCCGTTACAATGAGCAGTTCTTC. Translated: CASSYLGQGPVTRYNEQFF. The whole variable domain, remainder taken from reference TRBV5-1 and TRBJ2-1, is KAGVTQTPRYLIKTRGQQVTLSCSPISGHRSVSWYQQTPGQGLQFLFEYFSETQRNKGNFPGRFSGRQFSNSRSEMNVSTLELGDSALYLCASSYLGQGPVTRYNEQFFGPGTRLTVL.

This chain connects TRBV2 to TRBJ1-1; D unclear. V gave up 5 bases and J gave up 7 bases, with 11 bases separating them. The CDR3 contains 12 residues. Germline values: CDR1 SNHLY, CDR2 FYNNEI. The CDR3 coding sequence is TGTGCCAGCAGTCAATTCCGGAGTGAAGCTTTCTTT. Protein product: CASSQFRSEAFF.

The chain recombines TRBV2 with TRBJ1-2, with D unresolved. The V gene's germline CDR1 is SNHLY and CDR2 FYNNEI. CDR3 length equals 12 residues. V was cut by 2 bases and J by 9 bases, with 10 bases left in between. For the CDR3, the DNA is TGTGCCAGCAGTGAAATGAGGAGTCGCTACACCTTC. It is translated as CASSEMRSRYTF. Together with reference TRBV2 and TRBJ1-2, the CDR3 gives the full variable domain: EPEVTQTPSHQVTQMGQEVILRCVPISNHLYFYWYRQILGQKVEFLVSFYNNEISEKSEIFDDQFSVERPDGSNFTLKIRSTKLEDSAMYFCASSEMRSRYTFGSGTRLTVV.

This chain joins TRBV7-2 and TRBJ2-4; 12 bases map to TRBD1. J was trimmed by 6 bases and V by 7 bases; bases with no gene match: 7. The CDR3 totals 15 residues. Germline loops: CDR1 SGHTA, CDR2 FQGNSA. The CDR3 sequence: CASNNRDRGPNIQYF. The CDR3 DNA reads TGTGCCAGCAACAATCGGGACAGGGGGCCAAACATTCAGTACTTC.

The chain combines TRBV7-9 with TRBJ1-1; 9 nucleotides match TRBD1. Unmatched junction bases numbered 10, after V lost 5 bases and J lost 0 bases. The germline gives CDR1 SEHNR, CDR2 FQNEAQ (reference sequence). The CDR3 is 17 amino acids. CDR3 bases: TGTGCCAGCAGCGTAAGTTATGGGACAGGGATGAACACTGAAGCTTTCTTT. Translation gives CASSVSYGTGMNTEAFF.

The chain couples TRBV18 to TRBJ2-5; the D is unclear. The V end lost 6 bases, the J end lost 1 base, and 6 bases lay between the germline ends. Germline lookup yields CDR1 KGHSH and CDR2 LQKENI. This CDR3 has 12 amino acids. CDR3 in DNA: TGTGCCAGCTCCCCGGTCCAAGAGACCCAGTACTTC. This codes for CASSPVQETQYF.

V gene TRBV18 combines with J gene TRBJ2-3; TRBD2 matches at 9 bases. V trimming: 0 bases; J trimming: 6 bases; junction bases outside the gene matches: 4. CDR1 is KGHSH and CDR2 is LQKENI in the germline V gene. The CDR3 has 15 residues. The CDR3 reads CASSPPSGGSDTQYF. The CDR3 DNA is TGTGCCAGCTCACCACCCAGCGGGGGGTCTGATACGCAGTATTTT.

As DNA, the CDR3 is TGTGCCAGCAGTCGAACCCAGGGGTCTGGAAACACCATATATTTT. This gives the protein CASSRTQGSGNTIYF. The chain is built from TRBV5-5 and TRBJ1-3; possibly TRBD1 for D (6 bases). V lost 5 bases and J 1 base, leaving 13 bases between the germline ends. Germline CDR1 reads SGHKS; CDR2 reads YYEKEE (reference sequence). The CDR3 spans 15 residues. The full variable domain, with the rest looked up from reference TRBV5-5 and TRBJ1-3, is DAGVTQSPTHLIKTRGQQVTLRCSPISGHKSVSWYQQVLGQGPQFIFQYYEKEERGRGNFPDRFSARQFPNYSSELNVNALLLGDSALYLCASSRTQGSGNTIYFGEGSWLTVV.

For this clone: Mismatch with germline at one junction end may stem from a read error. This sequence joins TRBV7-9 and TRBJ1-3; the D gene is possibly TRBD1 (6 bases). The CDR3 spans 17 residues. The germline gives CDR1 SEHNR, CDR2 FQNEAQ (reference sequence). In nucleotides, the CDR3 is TGTGTCAGCAGCCCAGAGGGCAGGGGACCAGTCGGAAACACCATATATTTT. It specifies CVSSPEGRGPVGNTIYF.

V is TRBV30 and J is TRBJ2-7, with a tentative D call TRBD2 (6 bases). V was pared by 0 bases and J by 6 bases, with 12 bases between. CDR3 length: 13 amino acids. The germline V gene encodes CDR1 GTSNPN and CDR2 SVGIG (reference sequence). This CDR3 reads CAWSVPGLTEQYF. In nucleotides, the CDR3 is TGTGCCTGGAGTGTACCGGGACTGACCGAGCAGTACTTC.

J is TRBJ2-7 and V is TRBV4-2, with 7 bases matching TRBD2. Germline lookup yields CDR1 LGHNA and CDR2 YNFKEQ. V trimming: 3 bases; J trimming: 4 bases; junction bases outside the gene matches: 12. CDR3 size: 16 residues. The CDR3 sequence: CASSQVGGGAGYEQYF. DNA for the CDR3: TGTGCCAGCAGCCAGGTGGGGGGGGGAGCCGGTTACGAGCAGTACTTC.

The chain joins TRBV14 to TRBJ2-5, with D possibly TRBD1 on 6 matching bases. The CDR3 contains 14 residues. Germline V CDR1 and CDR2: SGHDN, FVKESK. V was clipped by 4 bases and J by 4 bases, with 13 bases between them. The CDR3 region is CASSPQGSGETQYF. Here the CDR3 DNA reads TGTGCCAGCAGCCCACAGGGTTCGGGAGAGACCCAGTACTTC.

CDR3 sequence reads: CASSLGVATSSEQFF. The CDR3 nucleotides read TGCGCCAGCAGCCTCGGGGTAGCGACGAGTAGTGAGCAGTTCTTC. This chain joins TRBV5-1 and TRBJ2-1; D is perhaps TRBD2 (5 bases). The germline V gene encodes CDR1 SGHRS and CDR2 YFSETQ. Trimming pared 4 bases from V and 9 bases from J, leaving 20 bases between. CDR3 size: 15 residues. The full variable domain, rest sourced from reference TRBV5-1 and TRBJ2-1, is KAGVTQTPRYLIKTRGQQVTLSCSPISGHRSVSWYQQTPGQGLQFLFEYFSETQRNKGNFPGRFSGRQFSNSRSEMNVSTLELGDSALYLCASSLGVATSSEQFFGPGTRLTVL.